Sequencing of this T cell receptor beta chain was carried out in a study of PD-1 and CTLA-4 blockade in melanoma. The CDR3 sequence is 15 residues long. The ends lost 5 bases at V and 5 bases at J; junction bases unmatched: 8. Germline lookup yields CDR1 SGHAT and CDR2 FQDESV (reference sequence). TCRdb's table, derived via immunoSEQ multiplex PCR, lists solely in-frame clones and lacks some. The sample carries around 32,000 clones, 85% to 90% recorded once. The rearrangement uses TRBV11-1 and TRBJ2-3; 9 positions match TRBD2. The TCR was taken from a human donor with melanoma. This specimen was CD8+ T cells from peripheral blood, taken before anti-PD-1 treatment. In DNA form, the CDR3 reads TGTGCCAGCAGCAGGACTAGCGCGCTCCTAGATACGCAGTATTTT. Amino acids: CASSRTSALLDTQYF.